This T cell receptor (beta chain) was found in a study of blood T cell repertoires in COVID-19. Sequenced by immunoSEQ multiplex PCR; TCRdb stores in-frame clones only, minus some. This sample carries about 68,000 clones, around 90% of them seen once, and the ten largest clones take 7.3%. The source of this sequence is a man aged 40-50 years with COVID-19, enrolled during active disease. The sample comprised peripheral blood.

The CDR3 loop is CASSEGQGAYQPQHF. CDR3 bases: TGTGCCAGCAGCGAAGGACAGGGGGCTTATCAGCCCCAGCATTTT. V is TRBV28 and J is TRBJ1-5, with 11 bases fitting TRBD1. The CDR3 is made up of 15 amino acids. The ends lost 6 bases at V and 5 bases at J; junction bases unmatched: 6. Germline V gives CDR1 MDHEN, CDR2 SYDVKM.